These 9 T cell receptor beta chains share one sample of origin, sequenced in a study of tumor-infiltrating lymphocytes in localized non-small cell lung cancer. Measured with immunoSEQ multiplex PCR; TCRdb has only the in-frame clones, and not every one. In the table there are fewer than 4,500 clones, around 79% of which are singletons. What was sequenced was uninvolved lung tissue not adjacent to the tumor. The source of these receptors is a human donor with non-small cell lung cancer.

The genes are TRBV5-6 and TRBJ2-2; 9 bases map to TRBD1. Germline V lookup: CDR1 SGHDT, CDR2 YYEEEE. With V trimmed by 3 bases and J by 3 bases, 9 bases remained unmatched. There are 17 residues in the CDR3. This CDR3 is CASSYNPGQGYTGELFF. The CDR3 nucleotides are TGTGCCAGCAGCTACAACCCGGGACAGGGTTACACCGGGGAGCTGTTTTTT.

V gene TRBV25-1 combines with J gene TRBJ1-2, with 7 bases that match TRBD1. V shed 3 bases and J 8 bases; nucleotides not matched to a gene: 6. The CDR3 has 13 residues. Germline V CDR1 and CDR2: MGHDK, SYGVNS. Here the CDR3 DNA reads TGTGCCAGCAGTGACTCCGACAGGGAGGGCTACACCTTC. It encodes CASSDSDREGYTF.

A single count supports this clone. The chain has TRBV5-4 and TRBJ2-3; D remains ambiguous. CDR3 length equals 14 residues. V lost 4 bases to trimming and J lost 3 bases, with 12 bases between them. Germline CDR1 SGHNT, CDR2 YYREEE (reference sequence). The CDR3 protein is CASSDGPRTDTQYF. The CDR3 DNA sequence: TGTGCCAGCAGCGACGGACCCCGAACAGATACGCAGTATTTT.

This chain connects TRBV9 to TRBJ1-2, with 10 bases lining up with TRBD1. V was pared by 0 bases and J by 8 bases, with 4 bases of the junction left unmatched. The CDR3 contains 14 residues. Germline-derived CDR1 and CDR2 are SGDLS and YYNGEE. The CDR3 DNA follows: TGTGCCAGCAGCGTAGTTGGGACAGGGGAAGGCTACACCTTC. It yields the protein CASSVVGTGEGYTF.

Written as DNA, the CDR3 is TGTGCCTGGAGTGTACAGGGCTTTGGCTACACCTTC. The encoded protein is CAWSVQGFGYTF. The V call is TRBV30, the J call TRBJ1-2; possibly TRBD1 for D (6 bases). This CDR3 is built from 12 residues. CDR1 is GTSNPN and CDR2 is SVGIG in the germline V gene (reference sequence). Trimming pared 0 bases from V and 7 bases from J, leaving 9 bases between.

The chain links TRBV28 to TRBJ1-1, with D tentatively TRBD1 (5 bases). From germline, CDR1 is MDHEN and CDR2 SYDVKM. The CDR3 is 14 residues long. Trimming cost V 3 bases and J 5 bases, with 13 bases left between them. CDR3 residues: CASSLMGPRTEAFF. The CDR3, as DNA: TGTGCCAGCAGTTTGATGGGACCCCGGACTGAAGCTTTCTTT.

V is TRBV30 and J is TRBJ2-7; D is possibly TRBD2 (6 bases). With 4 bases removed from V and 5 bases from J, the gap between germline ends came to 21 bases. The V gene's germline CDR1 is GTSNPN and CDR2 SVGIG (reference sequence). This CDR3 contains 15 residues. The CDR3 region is CAWTLGLTRGNEQYF. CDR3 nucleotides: TGTGCCTGGACCCTCGGACTGACCCGGGGGAACGAGCAGTACTTC.

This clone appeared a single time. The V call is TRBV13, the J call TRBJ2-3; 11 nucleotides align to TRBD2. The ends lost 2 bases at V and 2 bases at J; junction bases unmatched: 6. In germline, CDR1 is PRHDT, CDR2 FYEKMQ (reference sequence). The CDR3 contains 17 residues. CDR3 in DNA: TGTGCCAGCAGCTTAAGAACTAGCGGGAGCCCCACAGATACGCAGTATTTT. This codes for CASSLRTSGSPTDTQYF.

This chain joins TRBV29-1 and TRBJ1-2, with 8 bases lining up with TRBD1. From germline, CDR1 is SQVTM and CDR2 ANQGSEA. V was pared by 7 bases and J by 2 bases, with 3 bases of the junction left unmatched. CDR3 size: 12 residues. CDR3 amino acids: CSGRTGNYGYTF. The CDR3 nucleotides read TGCAGCGGGCGGACAGGGAACTATGGCTACACCTTC.